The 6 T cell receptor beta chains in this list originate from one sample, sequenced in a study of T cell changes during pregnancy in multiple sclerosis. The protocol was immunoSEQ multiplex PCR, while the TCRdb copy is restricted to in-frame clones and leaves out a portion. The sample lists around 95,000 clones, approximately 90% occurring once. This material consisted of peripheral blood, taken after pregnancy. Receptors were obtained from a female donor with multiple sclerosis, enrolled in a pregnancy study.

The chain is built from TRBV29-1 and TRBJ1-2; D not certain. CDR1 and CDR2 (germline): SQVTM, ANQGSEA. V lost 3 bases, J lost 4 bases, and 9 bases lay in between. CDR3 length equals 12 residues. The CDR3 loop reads CSVERVLYGYTF. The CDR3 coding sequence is TGCAGCGTTGAGCGGGTTCTCTATGGCTACACCTTC.

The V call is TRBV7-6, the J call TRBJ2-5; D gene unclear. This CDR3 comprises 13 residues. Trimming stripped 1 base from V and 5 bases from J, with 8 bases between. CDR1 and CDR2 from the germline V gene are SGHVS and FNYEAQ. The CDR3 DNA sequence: TGTGCCAGCAGCTTAGTGGAGTGGGAGACCCAGTACTTC. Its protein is CASSLVEWETQYF. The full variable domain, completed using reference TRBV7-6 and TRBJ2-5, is GAGVSQSPRYKVTKRGQDVALRCDPISGHVSLYWYRQALGQGPEFLTYFNYEAQQDKSGLPNDRFSAERPEGSISTLTIQRTEQRDSAMYRCASSLVEWETQYFGPGTRLLVL.

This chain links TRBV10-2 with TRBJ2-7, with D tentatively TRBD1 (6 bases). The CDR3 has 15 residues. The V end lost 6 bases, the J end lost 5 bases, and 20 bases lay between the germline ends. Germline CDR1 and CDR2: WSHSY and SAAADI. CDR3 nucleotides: TGCGCCAGCAGACCCCCGGGGCAGGGGTTGGACGAGCAGTACTTC. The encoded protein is CASRPPGQGLDEQYF.

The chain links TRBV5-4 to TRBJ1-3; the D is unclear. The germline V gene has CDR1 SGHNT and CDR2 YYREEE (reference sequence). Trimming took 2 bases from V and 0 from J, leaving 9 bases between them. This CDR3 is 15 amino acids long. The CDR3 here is CASSLGGISGNTIYF. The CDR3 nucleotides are TGTGCCAGCAGCTTAGGAGGGATCTCTGGAAACACCATATATTTT.

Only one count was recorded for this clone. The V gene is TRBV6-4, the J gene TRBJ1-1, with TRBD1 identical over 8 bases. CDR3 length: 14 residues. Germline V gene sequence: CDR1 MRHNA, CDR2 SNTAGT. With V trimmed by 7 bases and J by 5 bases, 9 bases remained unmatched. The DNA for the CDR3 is TGTGCCAGCAAGGCTACAGGGGGAAAAACTGAAGCTTTCTTT. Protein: CASKATGGKTEAFF.

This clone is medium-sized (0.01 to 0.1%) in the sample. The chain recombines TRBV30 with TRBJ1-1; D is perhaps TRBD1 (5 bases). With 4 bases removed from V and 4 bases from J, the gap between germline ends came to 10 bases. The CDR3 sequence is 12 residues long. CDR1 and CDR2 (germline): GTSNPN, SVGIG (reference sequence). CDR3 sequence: CAWNGGGTEAFF. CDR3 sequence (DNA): TGTGCCTGGAACGGGGGGGGCACTGAAGCTTTCTTT.